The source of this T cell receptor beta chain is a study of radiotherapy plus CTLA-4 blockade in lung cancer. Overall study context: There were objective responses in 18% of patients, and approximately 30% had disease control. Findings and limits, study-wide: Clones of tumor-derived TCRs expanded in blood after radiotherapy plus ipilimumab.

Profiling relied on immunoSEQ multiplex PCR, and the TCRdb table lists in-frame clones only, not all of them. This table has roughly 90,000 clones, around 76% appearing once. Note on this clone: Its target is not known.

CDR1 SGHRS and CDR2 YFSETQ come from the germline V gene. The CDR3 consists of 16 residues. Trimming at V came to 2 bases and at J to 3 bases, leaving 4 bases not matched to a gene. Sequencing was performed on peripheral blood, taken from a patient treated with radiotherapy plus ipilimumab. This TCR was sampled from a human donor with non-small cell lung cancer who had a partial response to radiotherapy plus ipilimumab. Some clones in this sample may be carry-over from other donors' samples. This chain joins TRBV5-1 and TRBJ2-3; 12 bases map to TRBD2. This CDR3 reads CASSFRTSGITDTQYF. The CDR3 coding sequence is TGCGCCAGCAGCTTTCGGACTAGCGGGATAACAGATACGCAGTATTTT. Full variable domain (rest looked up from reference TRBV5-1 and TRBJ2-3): KAGVTQTPRYLIKTRGQQVTLSCSPISGHRSVSWYQQTPGQGLQFLFEYFSETQRNKGNFPGRFSGRQFSNSRSEMNVSTLELGDSALYLCASSFRTSGITDTQYFGPGTRLTVL.